A single sample gave rise to the 7 T cell receptor beta chains below, sequenced in a study of blood T cell repertoires in COVID-19. Sequencing was performed with immunoSEQ multiplex PCR; in TCRdb, only in-frame clones are kept and a portion is missing. The sample holds 97,000 or so clones, around 80% seen once. What was sequenced was peripheral blood. These receptors originate from a man between 60 and 75 years old with acute or convalescent COVID-19.

V is TRBV6-5 and J is TRBJ2-1, with 7 bases that match TRBD1. The V segment lost 4 bases and the J segment 13 bases; nucleotides outside the gene matches: 16. CDR1 and CDR2 from the germline V gene are MNHEY and SVGAGI. CDR3 length equals 15 residues. The CDR3 sequence: CASSSTGQVFFDQFF. CDR3 DNA: TGTGCCAGCAGTTCGACAGGACAGGTTTTCTTCGACCAGTTCTTC.

The rearrangement joins TRBV9 to TRBJ2-3; 10 positions match TRBD2. The CDR3 is 19 amino acids. The V segment lost 3 bases and the J segment 1 base; nucleotides outside the gene matches: 14. CDR1 and CDR2 from the germline V gene are SGDLS and YYNGEE. The CDR3 coding sequence is TGTGCCAGCAGCGCCGCCTGGGGGGTAGCGGGAGGAGGCACAGATACGCAGTATTTT. Protein product: CASSAAWGVAGGGTDTQYF.

The chain combines TRBV11-3 with TRBJ1-1, with 8 positions matching TRBD1. The V and J ends lost 5 bases and 6 bases, in that order; junction bases with no gene match: 11. Germline V lookup: CDR1 SGHNT, CDR2 YENEEA. This CDR3 has 15 amino acids. CDR3 amino acids: CASSLTGQDGAEAFF. As DNA, the CDR3 is TGTGCCAGCAGCCTTACGGGACAGGACGGTGCTGAAGCTTTCTTT.

The chain joins TRBV19 to TRBJ2-1, with 9 positions matching TRBD1. CDR1 LNHDA and CDR2 SQIVND come from the germline V gene (reference sequence). This CDR3 comprises 16 residues. The V gene end was trimmed by 7 bases and the J gene end by 3 bases; junction bases not matched to a gene: 10. CDR3 protein: CASNPIGTGNYNEQFF. The CDR3 region has the DNA TGTGCCAGTAACCCGATCGGGACAGGGAACTACAATGAGCAGTTCTTC.

V usage is TRBV10-3 and J usage is TRBJ2-2; 10 positions agree with TRBD1. Per the germline V gene, CDR1 is ENHRY and CDR2 is SYGVKD. Trimming removed 5 bases from V and 2 bases from J; junction bases left unmatched: 5. There are 16 residues in the CDR3. CDR3 nucleotides: TGTGCCATCAGTCTCCGGGACAGGGGAAACACCGGGGAGCTGTTTTTT. As protein: CAISLRDRGNTGELFF.

The rearrangement uses TRBV11-2 and TRBJ2-1; tentatively, D is TRBD2 (7 bases). CDR1 and CDR2 from the germline V gene are SGHAT and FQNNGV. V was cut by 4 bases and J by 4 bases, with 14 bases left in between. CDR3 size: 15 residues. The CDR3 spells CASSSGEGVYNEQFF. DNA of the CDR3: TGTGCCAGCAGCTCGGGGGAGGGGGTTTACAATGAGCAGTTCTTC.

The J gene is TRBJ1-6, the V gene TRBV6-4; possible D gene TRBD1, 6 bases. The CDR3 is 15 residues long. V shed 3 bases and J shed 6 bases, with 12 bases lying between them. Germline V gene lookup returns CDR1 MRHNA and CDR2 SNTAGT. The CDR3 DNA reads as TGTGCCAGCAGTGAAGTACAGGGTATTAATTCACCCCTCCACTTT. This gives the protein CASSEVQGINSPLHF.